These 24 T cell receptor beta chains were all obtained from the same sample, sequenced in a study of somatic mutations in cytotoxic T cells in rheumatoid arthritis. TCRdb keeps only in-frame clones here, not all; method: immunoSEQ multiplex PCR. The data show some 11,000 clones, 82% seen once. The material sequenced was CD8+ T cells sorted from blood. The receptor source for this set is a woman aged 60-75 years with rheumatoid arthritis.

The rearrangement joins TRBV27 to TRBJ2-7; 14 bases line up with TRBD2. The CDR3 loop spans 16 amino acids. J lost 5 bases, V lost 8 bases, and 11 bases had no gene match. Germline V gene lookup returns CDR1 MNHEY and CDR2 SMNVEV (reference sequence). The CDR3 sequence is CASRSRGTSGRDEQYF. Here the CDR3 DNA reads TGTGCCAGCCGTTCTCGGGGGACTAGCGGGAGAGACGAGCAGTACTTC.

V usage is TRBV5-1 and J usage is TRBJ2-7, with D tentatively TRBD2 (5 bases). V was clipped by 1 base and J by 2 bases, with 13 bases between them. The CDR3 has 15 amino acids. Germline CDR1 SGHRS, CDR2 YFSETQ. The CDR3 coding sequence is TGCGCCAGCAGCTTGTGGTGGGAGCCAACCTACGAGCAGTACTTC. Protein sequence: CASSLWWEPTYEQYF.

The gene calls are TRBV7-9 and TRBJ2-7; no definite D call. Germline values: CDR1 SEHNR, CDR2 FQNEAQ (reference sequence). Trimming cost V 5 bases and J 3 bases, with 11 bases left between them. CDR3 length: 13 amino acids. CDR3 nucleotides: TGTGCCAGCAGCAGCCCCACCATCTACGAGCAGTACTTC. Residues: CASSSPTIYEQYF.

This chain uses TRBV27 with TRBJ1-2; TRBD1 is a possible D gene (6 bases). CDR1 is MNHEY and CDR2 is SMNVEV in the germline V gene (reference sequence). V gave up 3 bases and J gave up 2 bases, with 7 bases separating them. The CDR3 is 13 amino acids. CDR3 sequence (DNA): TGTGCCAGCAGTTTGAGGGGGAACTATGGCTACACCTTC. As protein: CASSLRGNYGYTF.

This clone came up once. J is TRBJ2-5 and V is TRBV4-2, with D maybe TRBD2 (7 bases). V was pared by 0 bases and J by 5 bases, with 16 bases between. This CDR3 region has 16 residues. CDR1 is LGHNA, CDR2 YNFKEQ, per germline. DNA for the CDR3: TGTGCCAGCAGCCAAGAGCGCGGACTAGGGGGGGAGACCCAGTACTTC. Encoded protein: CASSQERGLGGETQYF.

The chain uses TRBV4-3 and TRBJ1-3, with unresolved D. The length of the CDR3 is 16 residues. CDR1 is LGHNA and CDR2 is YSLEER in the germline V gene. V gave up 0 bases and J gave up 0 bases, with 9 bases separating them. CDR3 bases: TGCGCCAGCAGCCAAGATCGGGTCGTCTCTGGAAACACCATATATTTT. Protein sequence: CASSQDRVVSGNTIYF.

The chain has TRBV11-2 and TRBJ2-3; D not certain. This CDR3 region has 15 residues. V was clipped by 2 bases and J by 2 bases, with 11 bases between them. CDR1 and CDR2 from the germline V gene are SGHAT and FQNNGV. CDR3 loop: CASSLSPEDTDTQYF. CDR3 bases: TGTGCCAGCAGCTTAAGCCCCGAAGACACAGATACGCAGTATTTT.

CDR3 amino acids: CASSQNQRQTYNEQFF. CDR3 DNA: TGTGCCAGCAGCCAAAATCAGAGACAGACCTACAATGAGCAGTTCTTC. This chain connects TRBV4-2 to TRBJ2-1; a possible D gene is TRBD1 (5 bases). Germline CDR1 and CDR2: LGHNA and YNFKEQ. V was trimmed by 2 bases and J by 2 bases, leaving 13 bases between them. CDR3 length: 16 amino acids.

This sequence joins TRBV5-4 and TRBJ2-5; D unresolved. Germline CDR1 and CDR2: SGHNT and YYREEE (reference sequence). The CDR3 runs 11 residues. The V end lost 4 bases, the J end lost 5 bases, and 6 bases lay between the germline ends. Here the CDR3 DNA reads TGTGCCAGCAGCCCCGGGGAGACCCAGTACTTC. Protein sequence: CASSPGETQYF.

This clone has only one observation. The J gene is TRBJ2-1, the V gene TRBV5-1; D possibly corresponds to TRBD1 (5 bases). V lost 3 bases and J 4 bases, leaving 14 bases between the germline ends. This CDR3 has 15 amino acids. The germline V gene has CDR1 SGHRS and CDR2 YFSETQ. DNA of the CDR3: TGCGCCAGCAGCTCCGACAGCCTAGGGTACAATGAGCAGTTCTTC. Amino acids: CASSSDSLGYNEQFF. Supplemented by reference TRBV5-1 and TRBJ2-1, the full variable domain reads KAGVTQTPRYLIKTRGQQVTLSCSPISGHRSVSWYQQTPGQGLQFLFEYFSETQRNKGNFPGRFSGRQFSNSRSEMNVSTLELGDSALYLCASSSDSLGYNEQFFGPGTRLTVL.

This clone was recorded a few times. The chain is built from TRBV2 and TRBJ2-7; tentative D call: TRBD2 (5 bases). Germline assignment: CDR1 SNHLY and CDR2 FYNNEI. V was shortened by 6 bases and J by 2 bases, with 17 bases between the two germline ends. This CDR3 is built from 15 residues. The CDR3 nucleotides are TGTGCCAGCAGGAGCCCCGCTAGCCCACCCTACGAGCAGTACTTC. It specifies CASRSPASPPYEQYF. The full variable domain, with the rest looked up from reference TRBV2 and TRBJ2-7, is EPEVTQTPSHQVTQMGQEVILRCVPISNHLYFYWYRQILGQKVEFLVSFYNNEISEKSEIFDDQFSVERPDGSNFTLKIRSTKLEDSAMYFCASRSPASPPYEQYFGPGTRLTVT.

This clone was counted only a few times. The chain uses TRBV7-8 and TRBJ1-4; D is ambiguous. The CDR3 has 15 amino acids. V was cut by 1 base and J by 4 bases, with 10 bases left in between. Germline CDR1 and CDR2: SGHVS and FQNEAQ. Here the CDR3 DNA reads TGTGCCAGCAGCTTAGTACTGGGCTTTAATGAAAAACTGTTTTTT. Protein: CASSLVLGFNEKLFF.

The genes are TRBV29-1 and TRBJ2-1, with a tentative D call TRBD1 (5 bases). CDR1 is SQVTM, CDR2 ANQGSEA, per germline. The CDR3 runs 10 residues. Trimming pared 5 bases from V and 8 bases from J, leaving 7 bases between. This CDR3 reads CSVRGDEQFF. The CDR3 nucleotides are TGCAGCGTTAGGGGCGATGAGCAGTTCTTC.

This chain connects TRBV7-8 to TRBJ2-1; TRBD2 might be the D (6 bases). The CDR3 loop spans 16 amino acids. The V gene's germline CDR1 is SGHVS and CDR2 FQNEAQ. The germline V and J ends were trimmed by 4 bases and 0 bases, with 13 bases remaining between them. DNA for the CDR3: TGTGCCAGCAGCTCCCCTGGAGGGAGCTCCTACAATGAGCAGTTCTTC. As protein: CASSSPGGSSYNEQFF.

V usage is TRBV28 and J usage is TRBJ2-1, with 10 bases fitting TRBD2. Germline V gives CDR1 MDHEN, CDR2 SYDVKM. Trimming at V came to 2 bases and at J to 7 bases, leaving 5 bases not matched to a gene. This CDR3 has 15 amino acids. CDR3 DNA: TGTGCCAGCAGTTTAAGCGGGAGGGCCGGGAATGAGCAGTTCTTC. Its protein is CASSLSGRAGNEQFF.

This clone was seen once. The V gene is TRBV11-2, the J gene TRBJ1-1; no reliable D call. The CDR3 extends over 14 amino acids. Germline V lookup: CDR1 SGHAT, CDR2 FQNNGV. V lost 0 bases to trimming and J lost 1 base, with 6 bases between them. CDR3 amino acids: CASSLEAQNTEAFF. The CDR3 coding sequence is TGTGCCAGCAGCTTAGAGGCTCAGAACACTGAAGCTTTCTTT.

V is TRBV6-1 and J is TRBJ2-7; D unclear. The CDR3 spans 14 residues. V was cut by 5 bases and J by 6 bases, with 17 bases left in between. In germline, CDR1 is MNHNS, CDR2 SASEGT. CDR3 coding DNA: TGTGCCAGCAGTCAGGTTCTCGCTCCTCTCGAGCAGTACTTC. As protein: CASSQVLAPLEQYF.

On this clone: The sample has other DNA sequences that encode this CDR3 too. The chain is built from TRBV10-2 and TRBJ2-1; the match to TRBD2 covers 12 bases. The ends lost 5 bases at V and 8 bases at J; junction bases unmatched: 4. From germline, CDR1 is WSHSY and CDR2 SAAADI. This CDR3 has 14 residues. The CDR3 reads CASSPGLAGYEQFF. The DNA of the CDR3 is TGCGCCAGCAGTCCGGGACTAGCGGGTTATGAGCAGTTCTTC.

A few counts support this clone. The V and J genes are TRBV27 and TRBJ2-7; D not certain. V was shortened by 4 bases and J by 3 bases, with 4 bases between the two germline ends. The CDR3 extends over 11 amino acids. The germline V gene has CDR1 MNHEY and CDR2 SMNVEV (reference sequence). CDR3: CASSSSYEQYF. The CDR3 nucleotides read TGTGCCAGCAGTTCCAGCTACGAGCAGTACTTC.

This sequence joins TRBV27 and TRBJ2-7; perhaps TRBD2 as D (6 bases). The CDR3 consists of 15 residues. Trimming stripped 5 bases from V and 1 base from J, with 15 bases between. In germline, CDR1 is MNHEY, CDR2 SMNVEV (reference sequence). CDR3 loop: CASSPGPGGSYEQYF. Here the CDR3 DNA reads TGTGCCAGCAGTCCGGGACCAGGAGGGTCCTACGAGCAGTACTTC.

The chain uses TRBV12-5 and TRBJ2-7; D remains ambiguous. V lost 6 bases to trimming and J lost 1 base, with 16 bases between them. This CDR3 has 15 residues. The germline CDR1 and CDR2 sequences are LGHNT and FRNRAP. In nucleotides, the CDR3 is TGTGCTAGTGGCCTGGGCCCCTTGCCATCCTACGAGCAGTACTTC. This codes for CASGLGPLPSYEQYF.

V and J are TRBV7-3 and TRBJ2-3; perhaps TRBD2 as D (6 bases). Germline assignment: CDR1 SGHTA and CDR2 FQGTGA. The CDR3 is made up of 15 amino acids. Between the trimmed V and J ends, which lost 6 bases and 0 bases, there was a span of 13 bases. CDR3 protein: CASSLSGSSTDTQYF. CDR3 bases: TGTGCCAGCAGTCTTAGCGGCTCTAGCACAGATACGCAGTATTTT.

This chain links TRBV7-3 with TRBJ2-7; a weak D match, TRBD2 (5 bases). CDR1 and CDR2 (germline): SGHTA, FQGTGA. Between the trimmed V and J ends, which lost 7 bases and 2 bases, there was a span of 15 bases. The length of the CDR3 is 14 residues. CDR3 sequence (DNA): TGTGCCAGCATCCTCCCGGACTGGACCTACGAGCAGTACTTC. Translation gives CASILPDWTYEQYF.

The rearrangement links TRBV28 to TRBJ2-7; 7 nucleotides align to TRBD2. V lost 2 bases to trimming and J lost 3 bases; unmatched junction nucleotides: 7. The germline V gene has CDR1 MDHEN and CDR2 SYDVKM. CDR3 length equals 15 residues. The CDR3 sequence: CASSLGGSTFYEQYF. The CDR3 DNA reads as TGTGCCAGCAGTTTAGGCGGGAGTACTTTCTACGAGCAGTACTTC.